This T cell receptor beta chain was observed in a study of Ad26.COV2.S vaccination and SARS-CoV-2 variants. Treatment: approximately 18 received Ad26.COV2.S at low or high dose, single or two shots; roughly five received placebo; per-sample allocation not given. All samples were drawn on day 63, counting from the first vaccine or placebo injection. An Ad26 vector was used to express Wuhan-strain SARS-CoV-2 spike as the vaccine. Sequencing used immunoSEQ multiplex PCR; TCRdb keeps in-frame clones, though not all of them. The sample carries hundreds of thousands of clones, around 90% recorded once. The CDR3 consists of 15 residues. With 6 bases clipped from V and 1 base from J, the junction kept 9 bases outside the gene matches. The germline V gene encodes CDR1 MNHEY and CDR2 SVGAGI.

The origin of this receptor is a person between 18 and 59 years old who received the Ad26.COV2.S COVID-19 vaccine or a placebo. This specimen consisted of peripheral blood, obtained in a trial of Ad26.COV2.S vaccine versus placebo. This rearrangement joins TRBV6-5 to TRBJ2-7; the match to TRBD1 covers 7 bases. The CDR3 sequence is CASRRAGTESYEQYF. The DNA for the CDR3 is TGTGCCAGCAGAAGAGCCGGGACAGAGTCCTACGAGCAGTACTTC.